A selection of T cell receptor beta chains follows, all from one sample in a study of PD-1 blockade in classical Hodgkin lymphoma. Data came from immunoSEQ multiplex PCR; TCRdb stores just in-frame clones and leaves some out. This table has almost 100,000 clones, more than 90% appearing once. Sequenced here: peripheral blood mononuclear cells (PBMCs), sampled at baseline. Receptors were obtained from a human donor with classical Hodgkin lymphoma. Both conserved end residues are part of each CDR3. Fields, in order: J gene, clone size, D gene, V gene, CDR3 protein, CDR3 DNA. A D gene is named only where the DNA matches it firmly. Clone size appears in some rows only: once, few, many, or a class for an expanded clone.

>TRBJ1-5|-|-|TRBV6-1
CASSEWTVNQPQHF
TGTGCCAGCAGTGAATGGACAGTAAATCAGCCCCAGCATTTT
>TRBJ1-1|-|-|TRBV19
CASSIQGTDFGHLNTEAFF
TGTGCCAGTAGTATCCAAGGTACGGATTTCGGGCATCTGAACACTGAAGCTTTCTTT
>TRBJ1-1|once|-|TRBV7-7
CASSSLLAGEAFF
TGTGCTAGCAGCTCGCTTTTGGCCGGGGAAGCTTTCTTT
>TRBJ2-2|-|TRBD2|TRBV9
CASSVGPPGLGFSGELFF
TGTGCCAGCAGCGTAGGCCCGCCGGGACTAGGATTTTCCGGGGAGCTGTTTTTT
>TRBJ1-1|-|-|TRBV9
CASSVGGPNTEAFF
TGTGCCAGCAGCGTGGGTGGTCCGAACACTGAAGCTTTCTTT
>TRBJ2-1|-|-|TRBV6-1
CASSEALLGLVNEQFF
TGTGCCAGCAGTGAAGCGCTTCTGGGTCTAGTCAATGAGCAGTTCTTC
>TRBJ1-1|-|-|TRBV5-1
CASSWFSSNTEAFF
TGCGCCAGCAGCTGGTTTTCTTCAAACACTGAAGCTTTCTTT
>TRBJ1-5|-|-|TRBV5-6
CASSLGGVGQPQHF
TGTGCCAGCAGCTTGGGTGGGGTAGGACAGCCCCAGCATTTT
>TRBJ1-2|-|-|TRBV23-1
CASSQFRPQGCEGYTF
TGCGCCAGCAGTCAATTTCGCCCACAGGGCTGTGAGGGCTACACCTTC
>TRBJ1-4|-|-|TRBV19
CASSIGRDNEKLFF
TGTGCCAGTAGTATTGGCAGGGACAATGAAAAACTGTTTTTT
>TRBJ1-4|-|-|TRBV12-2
CASRWLPGHRPRAPKLGKLFF
TGTGCAAGTCGCTGGCTTCCGGGACACAGGCCTAGAGCCCCCAAATTAGGAAAACTGTTTTTT
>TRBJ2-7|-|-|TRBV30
CAWSLGVSSYEQYF
TGTGCCTGGAGTTTAGGAGTAAGCTCCTACGAGCAGTACTTC
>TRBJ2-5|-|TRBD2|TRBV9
CASSAAGGETQYF
TGTGCCAGCAGCGCAGCGGGAGGAGAGACCCAGTACTTC
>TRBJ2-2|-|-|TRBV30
CAWTGGARNTGELFF
TGTGCCTGGACGGGCGGGGCTCGGAACACCGGGGAGCTGTTTTTT
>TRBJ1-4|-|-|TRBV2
CASRAHGTNEKLFF
TGTGCCAGCAGAGCACATGGAACTAATGAAAAACTGTTTTTT
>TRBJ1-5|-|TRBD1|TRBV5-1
CASSPNEPGQGWLPQHF
TGCGCCAGCAGCCCTAATGAACCGGGACAGGGCTGGCTGCCCCAGCATTTT
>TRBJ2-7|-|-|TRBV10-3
CAISLTGGNSFEQYF
TGTGCCATCAGTCTTACGGGTGGTAATAGCTTCGAGCAGTACTTC
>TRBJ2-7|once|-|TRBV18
CASSPPQGLLSYEQYF
TGTGCCAGCTCACCTCCTCAGGGACTCCTCTCCTACGAGCAGTACTTC
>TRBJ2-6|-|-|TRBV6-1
CASSVFDTNSGANVLTF
TGTGCCAGCAGTGTCTTTGACACAAACTCTGGGGCCAACGTCCTGACTTTC
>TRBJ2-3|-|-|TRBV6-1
CASSEAAEGGTQYF
TGTGCCAGCAGTGAAGCCGCGGAGGGAGGTACGCAGTATTTT
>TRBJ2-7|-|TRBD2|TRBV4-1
CASSHMTSGSYEQYF
TGCGCCAGCAGCCACATGACTAGCGGGAGCTACGAGCAGTACTTC
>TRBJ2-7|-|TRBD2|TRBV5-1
CASSLGLTGLYYEQYF
TGCGCCAGCAGCTTGGGATTAACGGGACTATACTACGAGCAGTACTTC
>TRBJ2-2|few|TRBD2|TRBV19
CASRFSTSYTGELFF
TGTGCCAGTAGATTCTCGACTAGCTATACCGGGGAGCTGTTTTTT
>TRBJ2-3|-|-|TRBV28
CASSFVLGATDTQYF
TGTGCCAGCAGTTTTGTCCTGGGGGCCACAGATACGCAGTATTTT
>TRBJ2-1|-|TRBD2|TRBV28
CASSSGVNLGHLAGGGLVNEQFF
TGTGCCAGCAGTTCCGGGGTGAACTTAGGGCATCTAGCGGGAGGAGGGCTGGTAAATGAGCAGTTCTTC
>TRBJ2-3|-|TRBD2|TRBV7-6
CASSLSSGASTDTQYF
TGTGCCAGCAGCCTATCTAGCGGGGCAAGCACAGATACGCAGTATTTT
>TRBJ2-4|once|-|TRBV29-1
CSVQQGAKNIQYF
TGCAGCGTTCAACAGGGAGCCAAAAACATTCAGTACTTC
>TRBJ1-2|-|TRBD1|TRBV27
CASSVRLGQGARGYTF
TGTGCCAGCAGTGTCAGACTTGGACAGGGGGCGAGGGGCTACACCTTC
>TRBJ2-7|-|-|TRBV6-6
CASSTDRAGGYEQYF
TGTGCCAGCAGTACGGACAGGGCGGGAGGCTACGAGCAGTACTTC
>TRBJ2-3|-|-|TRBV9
CASRGTRGGPDTDTQYF
TGTGCCAGCAGAGGAACTAGAGGAGGGCCGGACACAGATACGCAGTATTTT
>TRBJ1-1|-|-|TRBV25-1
CASSESLRDISSEAFF
TGTGCCAGCAGTGAATCCCTTAGGGACATTAGCTCTGAAGCTTTCTTT
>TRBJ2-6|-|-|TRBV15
CATSSQGSSSGANVLTF
TGTGCCACCAGCAGCCAGGGGAGCAGCTCTGGGGCCAACGTCCTGACTTTC
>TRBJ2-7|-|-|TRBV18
CASSALGVGPYEQYF
TGTGCCAGCTCGGCGTTGGGGGTAGGACCCTACGAGCAGTACTTC
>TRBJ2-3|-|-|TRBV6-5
CASSYGRGTTDTQYF
TGTGCCAGCAGTTACGGCAGGGGCACCACAGATACGCAGTATTTT
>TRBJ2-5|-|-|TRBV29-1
CSVVPGEETQYF
TGCAGCGTTGTTCCGGGAGAAGAGACCCAGTACTTC
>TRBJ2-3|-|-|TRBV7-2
CASSSTPGQYF
TGTGCCAGCAGCTCGACCCCCGGGCAGTATTTT
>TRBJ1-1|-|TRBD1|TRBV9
CASSFDGQGAEAFF
TGTGCCAGCAGCTTTGACGGGCAGGGGGCTGAAGCTTTCTTT
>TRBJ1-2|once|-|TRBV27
CASSFLQGQANYGYTF
TGTGCCAGCAGTTTCTTACAGGGCCAGGCTAACTATGGCTACACCTTC
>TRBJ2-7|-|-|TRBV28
CASRDYDEQYF
TGTGCCAGCAGGGATTATGACGAGCAGTACTTC
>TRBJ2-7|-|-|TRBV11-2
CASSLFGGTYEQYF
TGTGCCAGCAGCTTATTCGGCGGAACCTACGAGCAGTACTTC
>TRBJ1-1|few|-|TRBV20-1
CSVRLNTEAFF
TGCAGTGTAAGACTGAACACTGAAGCTTTCTTT
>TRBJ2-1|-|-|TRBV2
CASSESALSYNEQFF
TGTGCCAGCAGTGAGTCGGCTCTCTCCTACAATGAGCAGTTCTTC
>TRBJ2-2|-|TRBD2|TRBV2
CASSGPGLAGAGELFF
TGTGCCAGCAGTGGACCGGGACTAGCGGGAGCCGGGGAGCTGTTTTTT
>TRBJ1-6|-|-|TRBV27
CASSYQPNSPLHF
TGTGCCAGCAGCTACCAACCGAATTCACCCCTCCACTTT
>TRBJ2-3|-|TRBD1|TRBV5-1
CASSQGQGRTDTQYF
TGCGCCAGCAGTCAGGGACAGGGGCGCACAGATACGCAGTATTTT
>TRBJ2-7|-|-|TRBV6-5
CASSPGQIGYEQYF
TGTGCCAGCAGTCCCGGACAGATCGGCTACGAGCAGTACTTC
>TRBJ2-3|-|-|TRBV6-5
CASSYSAGRTDTQYF
TGTGCCAGCAGTTACTCGGCAGGTAGAACAGATACGCAGTATTTT
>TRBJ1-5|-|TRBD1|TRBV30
CAWSRGDDRDGQPQHF
TGTGCCTGGAGTCGGGGGGATGACAGGGATGGGCAGCCCCAGCATTTT
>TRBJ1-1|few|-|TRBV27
CASSSTGFPWDTEAFF
TGTGCCAGCAGTTCTACAGGTTTCCCTTGGGACACTGAAGCTTTCTTT
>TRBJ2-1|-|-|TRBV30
CAWSGLQEQFF
TGTGCCTGGAGTGGTCTCCAAGAGCAGTTCTTC
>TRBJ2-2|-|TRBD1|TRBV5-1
CASSRDSGTGELFF
TGCGCCAGCAGTCGGGACAGTGGGACCGGGGAGCTGTTTTTT
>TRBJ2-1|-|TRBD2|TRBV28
CASTIAGAFNEQFF
TGTGCCAGCACCATAGCGGGAGCTTTCAATGAGCAGTTCTTC